The sequence of this T cell receptor beta chain was determined in a study of blood T cell repertoires in COVID-19. Study-wide context: Collection of acute and convalescent COVID-19 samples took place in the United States, Italy and Spain. PBMCs, B-cell-depleted T cells, or T cells provided the cDNA or gDNA that made up the material.

Profiling relied on immunoSEQ multiplex PCR, and the TCRdb table lists in-frame clones only, not all of them. The sample has fewer than 200,000 clones, 65% to 85% seen once. Residents of about two dozen US areas, aged roughly 18 to 89 years, made up the participants. Sequencing input: PBMCs or T cells enriched from blood (not recorded which). This sequence was found in a woman aged 40 to 50 with acute COVID-19.

The CDR3 coding sequence is TGTGCCTGGAGGAACCGATATAGCGGGAGGACAGATACGCAGTATTTT. Translating gives CAWRNRYSGRTDTQYF. V gene TRBV30 combines with J gene TRBJ2-3, with 10 bases that match TRBD2. Per the germline V gene, CDR1 is GTSNPN and CDR2 is SVGIG (reference sequence). V was clipped by 3 bases and J by 3 bases; unmatched bases: 9. The CDR3 totals 16 residues.